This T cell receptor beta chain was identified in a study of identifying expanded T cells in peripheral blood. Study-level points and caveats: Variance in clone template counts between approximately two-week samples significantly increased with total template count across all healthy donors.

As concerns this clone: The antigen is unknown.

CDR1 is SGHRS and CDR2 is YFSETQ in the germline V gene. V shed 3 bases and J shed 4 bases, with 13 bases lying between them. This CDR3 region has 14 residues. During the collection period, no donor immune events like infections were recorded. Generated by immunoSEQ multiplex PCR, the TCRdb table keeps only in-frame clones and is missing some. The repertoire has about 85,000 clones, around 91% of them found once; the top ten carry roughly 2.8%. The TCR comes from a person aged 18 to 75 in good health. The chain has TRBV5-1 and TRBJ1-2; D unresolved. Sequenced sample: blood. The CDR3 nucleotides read TGCGCCAGCAGCTCAAACGGACCGACCTATGGCTACACCTTC. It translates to CASSSNGPTYGYTF.